A single T cell receptor beta chain is shown here with its context. This specimen comes from a study of OX40 agonist ivuxolimab in advanced cancers. Profiled with immunoSEQ multiplex PCR; TCRdb holds only in-frame clones, not every one. The table has over 30,000 clones, approximately 80% seen once. The CDR3 runs to 15 residues. The germline V gene encodes CDR1 SEHNR and CDR2 FQNEAQ (reference sequence). Trimming took 5 bases from V and 6 from J, leaving 19 bases between them. The source was CD4+ or CD8+ T cells sorted from blood, collected in a trial of the OX40 agonist ivuxolimab. J is TRBJ1-2 and V is TRBV7-9; D is perhaps TRBD1 (5 bases). The receptor was derived from an adult with an advanced solid tumor such as melanoma, head and neck, liver or kidney cancer. CDR3 bases: TGTGCCAGCAGCCGACTGGGGCGACGGCAGGATGGCTACACCTTC. Its protein product is CASSRLGRRQDGYTF.